This TCR beta chain was observed in a study of T-cell reconstitution after alpha-beta-depleted transplantation in children. Regarding the study as a whole: T-cell numbers and diversity one year post-transplant derived largely from freshly generated T cells. Expanded graft clones, several hundred of them, were reportedly the source of alpha-beta T cells about two months after transplant. Surviving recipient T cells and thymic progenitors underlay high day-60 TCRbeta diversity in some patients.

Comment on this clonotype: Its antigen is currently unknown.

The TCRbeta library incorporated unique molecular identifiers. TCRdb analysed the PCR reads with MiXCR anew, one entry per CDR3 protein. The sample holds over 100,000 distinct CDR3 sequences; around a tenth are singletons and the top ten take under 35%. Trimming took off 2 bases at V and 2 bases at J, with 9 bases between the two ends. There are 15 residues in the CDR3. The germline V gene encodes CDR1 SNHLY and CDR2 FYNNEI. The sample consisted of PBMCs, taken before TCRalphabeta/CD19-depleted stem cell transplant. This clonotype originated in a boy between 2 and 10 years old with acute lymphoblastic leukemia, due to receive a stem cell transplant. This sequence joins TRBV2 and TRBJ2-2; D possibly matches TRBD1 or TRBD2 (5 bases each). CDR3 in amino acids: CASSERGRNTGELFF. DNA of the CDR3: TGTGCCAGCAGTGAACGGGGCAGAAACACCGGGGAGCTGTTTTTT.